The rows below give T cell receptor beta chains drawn from one sample of a study of cytomegalovirus exposure and HLA in healthy donors. Sequenced by immunoSEQ multiplex PCR; TCRdb stores in-frame clones only, minus some. The data hold some 170,000 clones, with 86% observed a single time. The sample was PBMCs. The receptors originated from a man aged 18 to 30 in good health and CMV-seropositive. Both conserved end residues are part of each CDR3. D genes are given only for firm matches. Clone size is stated in some rows and not others, as once, few, many or a class when expanded.

.	.	TRBV18	TRBJ2-5	TGTGCCAGCTCTCCTAACCAAGAGACCCAGTACTTC	CASSPNQETQYF
TRBD1	.	TRBV5-4	TRBJ2-1	TGTGCCAGCAGCTTGGCCCAGGGGGATGAGCAGTTCTTC	CASSLAQGDEQFF
.	.	TRBV27	TRBJ2-1	TGTGCCAGCAGTTTACTCAGGAGGCCCTACAATGAGCAGTTCTTC	CASSLLRRPYNEQFF
.	.	TRBV4-3	TRBJ2-7	TGCGCCAGCAGCCAAGGAGTGCGGTCCTACGAGCAATACTTC	CASSQGVRSYEQYF
TRBD1	.	TRBV2	TRBJ2-1	TGTGCCAGCGGGACAGGCTACAATGAGCAGTTCTTC	CASGTGYNEQFF
.	.	TRBV5-1	TRBJ2-7	TGCGCCAGCAGCCCGCCGGCCTCAGGGGCCTACGAGCAGTACTTC	CASSPPASGAYEQYF
TRBD2	.	TRBV5-1	TRBJ2-7	TGCGCCAGCAGCCCGACTAGCGGGAGCTCCTACGAGCAGTACTTC	CASSPTSGSSYEQYF
.	.	TRBV6-5	TRBJ1-2	TGTGCCAGCAGTTACCGAATGGAGGACTATGGCTACACCTTC	CASSYRMEDYGYTF
.	.	TRBV4-3	TRBJ2-1	TGCGCCAGCAGCTTGAGCGCATACTCCTACAATGAGCAGTTCTTC	CASSLSAYSYNEQFF
TRBD2	.	TRBV6-5	TRBJ2-7	TGTGCCAGCAGTGACAGCGGGAGGAGTTCCGAGCAGTACTTC	CASSDSGRSSEQYF
.	.	TRBV28	TRBJ2-7	TGTGCCAGCAAGGGGGACCGCTACGAGCAGTACTTC	CASKGDRYEQYF
TRBD2	.	TRBV7-2	TRBJ2-3	TGTGCCAGCAGCTTCGGGGTAGCGGGAAACACAGATACGCAGTATTTT	CASSFGVAGNTDTQYF
.	.	TRBV9	TRBJ2-6	TGTGCCAGCAGCGTAGCTTTTGCTGGGGCCAACGTCCTGACTTTC	CASSVAFAGANVLTF
.	.	TRBV7-2	TRBJ1-2	TGTGCCAGCAGCTTTAATAGAAACTATGGCTACACCTTC	CASSFNRNYGYTF
TRBD2	once	TRBV10-3	TRBJ2-3	TGTGCCATCAGTGACGGCGGGAGGGCCTTGGATACGCAGTATTTT	CAISDGGRALDTQYF
.	.	TRBV21-1	TRBJ2-1	TGTGCCAGCAGCAGCCTTCTTCCGGGAGGTTACAATGAGCAGTTCTTC	CASSSLLPGGYNEQFF
.	.	TRBV29-1	TRBJ1-1	TGCAGCGTTGAATCCCAATTGGCAGAGGCTATCGAAGCTTTCTTT	CSVESQLAEAIEAFF
TRBD1	.	TRBV4-2	TRBJ2-7	TGTGCCAGCAGCCAAGTCGGACAGGAGGTATCCTACGAGCAGTACTTC	CASSQVGQEVSYEQYF
TRBD2	many	TRBV7-3	TRBJ2-7	TGTGCCAGCAGCCTCATAGCGGGAGGAGGCGAGCAGTACTTC	CASSLIAGGGEQYF
.	.	TRBV29-1	TRBJ2-3	TGCAGCGTTGATCCCCAGGGAAGCACAGATACGCAGTATTTT	CSVDPQGSTDTQYF
TRBD2	.	TRBV29-1	TRBJ2-1	TGCAGCGTTGGGGTCGGAGCGGGAGGTTCGTCCTACAATGAGCAGTTCTTC	CSVGVGAGGSSYNEQFF
.	once	TRBV14	TRBJ1-2	TGTGCCAGCAGCCAATATACCGCAGGGGATGCTCTTGGCTACACCTTC	CASSQYTAGDALGYTF
.	.	TRBV27	TRBJ1-1	TGTGCCAGCAGTTTGGATGCGCGGGGTGACACTGAAGCTTTCTTT	CASSLDARGDTEAFF
.	.	TRBV28	TRBJ2-5	TGTGCCAGCAGCCTGGGGGATGACGGAGGGAGCCAGTACTTC	CASSLGDDGGSQYF
.	once	TRBV5-1	TRBJ2-7	TGCGCCAGCAGCTTGGGGGCCGGCAACGAGCAGTACTTC	CASSLGAGNEQYF
TRBD1	.	TRBV5-1	TRBJ2-1	TGCGCCAGCAGCCCCCAAGGGGGCTTCTACAATGAGCAGTTCTTC	CASSPQGGFYNEQFF
TRBD2	once	TRBV5-1	TRBJ2-1	TGCGCCAGCAGCGTTAATGGACTAGCGCTAAGCGATGAGCAGTTCTTC	CASSVNGLALSDEQFF